This is a list of T cell receptor beta chains from one sample in a study of blood T cell repertoires in COVID-19. Sequencing used immunoSEQ multiplex PCR; TCRdb keeps in-frame clones, though not all of them. The sample lists just under 350,000 clones, about nine tenths occurring once. Sequenced sample: peripheral blood. These receptors were obtained from a woman aged 45-65 years with COVID-19, enrolled during active disease. The CDR3 runs from the conserved cysteine through the conserved F or W. Fields, in order: D gene, clone size, V gene, J gene, CDR3 DNA, CDR3 protein. The D gene is left open where the match is weak. Expanded clones get a size class; other rows say once, few or many, or leave the size out.

>-|-|TRBV25-1|TRBJ2-1
TGTGCCAGCAGTGCGCTAGTGGCGCTGAATGAGCAGTTCTTC
CASSALVALNEQFF
>-|-|TRBV5-6|TRBJ2-7
TGTGCCAGCAGCTTGGGGGGCTACTGGGGCCGCTACGAGCAGTACTTC
CASSLGGYWGRYEQYF
>-|-|TRBV18|TRBJ1-1
TGTGCCAGCTCACCAAGCGGACAGTCTTTTACTGAAGCTTTCTTT
CASSPSGQSFTEAFF
>TRBD2|once|TRBV18|TRBJ2-7
TGTGCCAGCTCACCAGTACTAGCGGGAGGGCCCAAAGAGCAGTACTTC
CASSPVLAGGPKEQYF
>-|few|TRBV5-4|TRBJ2-7
TGTGCCAGCAGCCAGGGACTTCCGATAAGCTCCTACGAGCAGTACTTC
CASSQGLPISSYEQYF
>TRBD1|-|TRBV5-1|TRBJ1-2
TGCGCCAGCAGCCGGGACAGAGGGAACTATGGCTACACCTTC
CASSRDRGNYGYTF
>TRBD1|-|TRBV19|TRBJ1-5
TGTGCCAGTAGTAGCCGGGACAGAATCAATCAGCCCCAGCATTTT
CASSSRDRINQPQHF
>-|-|TRBV6-2/TRBV6-3|TRBJ1-6
TGTGCCAGCACCCCCGTGCAGGGGAGCTCCTATAATTCACCCCTCCACTTT
CASTPVQGSSYNSPLHF
>-|-|TRBV4-2|TRBJ2-7
TGTGCCAGCAGCCAAGATCTTGTAACGGGAGAATCCTACGAGCAGTACTTC
CASSQDLVTGESYEQYF
>-|-|TRBV4-1|TRBJ1-1
TGCGCCAGCAGCCCCTCAGACCGGGTTACCTTAGTGAGGGCTGAAGCTTTCTTT
CASSPSDRVTLVRAEAFF
>-|-|TRBV7-3|TRBJ1-5
TGTGCCAGCAGCTTGGACAGTAATCAGCCCCAGCATTTT
CASSLDSNQPQHF
>TRBD2|-|TRBV27|TRBJ2-1
TGTGCCAGCAGTTCATCTACTAGCGCCCTATCCTACAATGAGCAGTTCTTC
CASSSSTSALSYNEQFF
>TRBD2|-|TRBV11-3|TRBJ2-2
TGTGCCAGCAGCTTAGCTTGGACCGTTACGGGAGGGCTCCCCTTATTT
CASSLAWTVTGGLPLF
>-|-|TRBV19|TRBJ1-1
TGTGCCAGTAGTCCGGCGTCCCGGGGGAACACTGAAGCTTTCTTT
CASSPASRGNTEAFF
>TRBD2|few|TRBV7-6|TRBJ2-2
TGTGCCAGCAGCATTCTGACTAGCGGGGGGGAGCTGTTTTTT
CASSILTSGGELFF
>TRBD1|-|TRBV7-9|TRBJ1-1
TGTGCCAGCAGCTTAGGACAGGGGATTGGTGGAAACACTGAAGCTTTCTTT
CASSLGQGIGGNTEAFF
>-|-|TRBV18|TRBJ1-2
TGTGCCAGCTCACCATCCCGGGACTCGAACTATGGCTACACCTTC
CASSPSRDSNYGYTF
>TRBD1|-|TRBV5-3|TRBJ2-1
TGTGCCAGAAGCCACCGGGACAGGATGTGTCATGAGCAGTTCTTC
CARSHRDRMCHEQFF
>TRBD2|-|TRBV4-2|TRBJ2-2
TGTGCCAGCAGCCAAGCTACCGGCACTAGCGGGAGGGGGAACACCGGGGAGCTGTTTTTT
CASSQATGTSGRGNTGELFF
>TRBD2|-|TRBV18|TRBJ2-3
TGTGCCAGCTCACTCTCTAGCGGGATGAAAACAGATACGCAGTATTTT
CASSLSSGMKTDTQYF